This entry lists 32 T cell receptor beta chains sequenced from one sample in a study of blood T cell repertoires in COVID-19. Produced via immunoSEQ multiplex PCR; TCRdb's table is partial and in-frame only. This sample yields tens of thousands of clones, of which approximately 82% are seen a single time; 2% to 2.5% belongs to the top ten. Sequencing was done on a sample of peripheral blood. The receptor source for this set is a woman between 65 and 79 years old with acute or convalescent COVID-19.

This sequence joins TRBV5-4 and TRBJ1-6; D may be TRBD1 (5 bases). The germline V gene encodes CDR1 SGHNT and CDR2 YYREEE (reference sequence). This CDR3 has 14 residues. V was clipped by 1 base and J by 10 bases, with 12 bases between them. The chain's CDR3 is CASSLMTWGSPLHF. The CDR3 DNA reads as TGTGCCAGCAGCTTGATGACCTGGGGCTCACCCCTCCACTTT.

V gene TRBV29-1 combines with J gene TRBJ2-5; weak D call: TRBD1 (6 bases). V shed 1 base and J shed 5 bases, with 8 bases lying between them. CDR1 and CDR2 (germline): SQVTM, ANQGSEA. The CDR3 runs 12 residues. The CDR3 protein is CSVEAGDETQYF. DNA of the CDR3: TGCAGCGTTGAAGCAGGGGATGAGACCCAGTACTTC.

This rearrangement joins TRBV10-3 to TRBJ2-2; D remains unclear. V was clipped by 4 bases and J by 2 bases, with 5 bases between them. The CDR3 runs to 13 residues. Germline values: CDR1 ENHRY, CDR2 SYGVKD. The CDR3 is CAISALNTGELFF. CDR3 nucleotides: TGTGCCATCAGTGCACTTAACACCGGGGAGCTGTTTTTT.

There are a few counts of this clone. This chain connects TRBV24-1 to TRBJ2-2; 8 nucleotides match TRBD2. The CDR3 length is 16 residues. The trim removed 3 bases at V and 5 bases at J, leaving 7 bases unmatched. Germline values: CDR1 KGHDR, CDR2 SFDVKD. Here the CDR3 DNA reads TGTGCCACCAGTGATATCGGGGGGGCGTGGACCGGGGAGCTGTTTTTT. Its translation is CATSDIGGAWTGELFF.

This clone has only a few counts. The chain combines TRBV30 with TRBJ1-1, with 7 bases matching TRBD1. Germline values: CDR1 GTSNPN, CDR2 SVGIG (reference sequence). The CDR3 extends over 14 amino acids. J gave up 0 bases and V 4 bases, and 5 bases lay outside the gene matches. The CDR3 bases are TGTGCCTGGAATTCACAGGGGATGAACACTGAAGCTTTCTTT. It codes for CAWNSQGMNTEAFF.

This chain links TRBV10-3 with TRBJ2-3, with 8 bases matching TRBD2. Per germline, CDR1 ENHRY and CDR2 SYGVKD. CDR3 size: 14 residues. Trimming took 5 bases from V and 2 from J; bases not matched to a gene: 3. CDR3 DNA sequence: TGTGCCATCAGTACGGGGGGGGACACAGATACGCAGTATTTT. Its protein is CAISTGGDTDTQYF.

The rearrangement links TRBV5-1 to TRBJ2-6, with a weak D call TRBD2 (6 bases). The CDR3 runs to 18 residues. Germline CDR1 SGHRS, CDR2 YFSETQ. V lost 3 bases to trimming and J lost 0 bases, with 16 bases between them. The DNA of the CDR3 is TGCGCCAGCAGCTCACACCCGGGACTGACCTCTGGGGCCAACGTCCTGACTTTC. This translates into CASSSHPGLTSGANVLTF.

This clone was detected a few times. The chain uses TRBV28 and TRBJ1-5; no definite D call. There are 15 residues in the CDR3. The V end lost 5 bases, the J end lost 7 bases, and 18 bases lay between the germline ends. Germline V gene sequence: CDR1 MDHEN, CDR2 SYDVKM. The CDR3 coding sequence is TGTGCCAGCAGTACTCCCGAGGCGGGAGGCCAGCCCCAGCATTTT. This codes for CASSTPEAGGQPQHF.

V and J are TRBV3-1 (or the pseudogene TRBV3-2) and TRBJ1-1, with 7 bases matching TRBD1. The CDR3 sequence is 13 residues long. The germline V gene encodes CDR1 LGHDT and CDR2 YNNKEL (reference sequence). After removal of 8 bases from V and 6 bases from J, the junction contained 9 bases not matched to a gene. The CDR3 protein is CASENRGLAEAFF. The CDR3, as DNA: TGTGCCAGCGAGAACAGGGGTTTGGCTGAAGCTTTCTTT.

The genes are TRBV18 and TRBJ2-2; weak D call: TRBD2 (6 bases). V lost 1 base and J lost 1, with 10 bases in between. Germline CDR1 reads KGHSH; CDR2 reads LQKENI. The CDR3 contains 16 residues. In DNA form, the CDR3 reads TGTGCCAGCTCACCACAGCAGGGAGGGAACACCGGGGAGCTGTTTTTT. Translated, it gives CASSPQQGGNTGELFF.

In DNA, the CDR3 is TGTGCCAGCAGCTTCCGGGACAGGGTTAACACCATATATTTT. It is translated as CASSFRDRVNTIYF. The V call is TRBV3-1 (or the pseudogene TRBV3-2), the J call TRBJ1-3; 9 nucleotides line up with TRBD1. Germline V CDR1 and CDR2: LGHDT, YNNKEL (reference sequence). V lost 5 bases, J lost 7 bases, and 6 bases stayed unmatched. The CDR3 is 14 amino acids.

This chain connects TRBV11-3 to TRBJ1-1; D gene ambiguous. Trimming removed 5 bases at V and 5 bases at J, with 12 bases between. The CDR3 loop spans 13 amino acids. Germline V gives CDR1 SGHNT, CDR2 YENEEA. The DNA of the CDR3 is TGTGCCAGCAGCCGCAGTGGAGGGACTGAAGCTTTCTTT. It is translated as CASSRSGGTEAFF.

The rearrangement links TRBV6-5 to TRBJ1-4, with D perhaps TRBD1 (6 bases). CDR1 and CDR2 from the germline V gene are MNHEY and SVGAGI. V lost 0 bases to trimming and J lost 8 bases, with 10 bases between them. This CDR3 comprises 14 residues. The CDR3 protein is CASSYSGAREKLFF. The DNA for the CDR3 is TGTGCCAGCAGTTACTCGGGGGCGCGGGAAAAACTGTTTTTT.

CDR3 region: CASSPRSARYTF. CDR3 bases: TGTGCCAGTAGTCCCCGGAGTGCGCGCTACACCTTC. The gene calls are TRBV19 and TRBJ1-2, with D unclear. The CDR3 extends over 12 amino acids. Germline V gene lookup returns CDR1 LNHDA and CDR2 SQIVND (reference sequence). V dropped 5 bases and J dropped 9 bases, with 13 bases sitting between them. The full variable domain, completed using reference TRBV19 and TRBJ1-2, is DGGITQSPKYLFRKEGQNVTLSCEQNLNHDAMYWYRQDPGQGLRLIYYSQIVNDFQKGDIAEGYSVSREKKESFPLTVTSAQKNPTAFYLCASSPRSARYTFGSGTRLTVV.

V gene TRBV5-1 combines with J gene TRBJ2-3; D not certain. Per the germline V gene, CDR1 is SGHRS and CDR2 is YFSETQ. Trimming took off 7 bases at V and 4 bases at J, with 10 bases between the two ends. The CDR3 is made up of 12 amino acids. CDR3 protein: CASFLAADTQYF. CDR3 sequence (DNA): TGCGCCAGCTTCTTGGCCGCAGATACGCAGTATTTT.

This clone appeared a few times. V usage is TRBV18 and J usage is TRBJ1-2; D call uncertain. V was clipped by 3 bases and J by 0 bases, with 8 bases between them. The CDR3 has 14 residues. Germline values: CDR1 KGHSH, CDR2 LQKENI. The chain's CDR3 is CASSPGRTNYGYTF. CDR3 DNA: TGTGCCAGCTCACCGGGCCGGACTAACTATGGCTACACCTTC.

V is TRBV30 and J is TRBJ2-3; TRBD1 matches at 7 bases. CDR3 length: 15 amino acids. The V gene's germline CDR1 is GTSNPN and CDR2 SVGIG (reference sequence). V dropped 0 bases and J dropped 0; count of bases not matched to a gene: 3. The chain's CDR3 is CAWSVNRGSTDTQYF. CDR3 bases: TGTGCCTGGAGTGTAAACAGGGGAAGCACAGATACGCAGTATTTT.

This clone has just a few counts. The chain recombines TRBV4-1 with TRBJ1-4; 8 bases are a match to TRBD1. V lost 0 bases to trimming and J lost 6 bases; unmatched junction nucleotides: 3. This CDR3 contains 15 residues. Germline lookup yields CDR1 MGHRA and CDR2 YSYEKL. The chain's CDR3 is CASSQERTGYEKLFF. The CDR3 coding sequence is TGCGCCAGCAGCCAAGAGCGGACAGGGTATGAAAAACTGTTTTTT.

This clone was seen a single time. The J gene is TRBJ1-6, the V gene TRBV6-5, with 9 nucleotides matching TRBD1. CDR1 is MNHEY and CDR2 is SVGAGI in the germline V gene. The V gene end was trimmed by 7 bases and the J gene end by 9 bases; junction bases not matched to a gene: 10. This CDR3 is 15 amino acids long. The chain's CDR3 is CASILSGQGFSPLHF. The CDR3 nucleotides read TGTGCCAGCATTCTGTCGGGACAGGGTTTTTCACCCCTCCACTTT.

Here the CDR3 DNA reads TGTGCCAGCAGTTCCCAGGGGGAGGATCGCACTGAAGCTTTCTTT. This translates into CASSSQGEDRTEAFF. The chain employs TRBV28 and TRBJ1-1, with 7 nucleotides matching TRBD1. This CDR3 region has 15 residues. Germline V gene data show CDR1 as MDHEN and CDR2 as SYDVKM. Trimming removed 4 bases from V and 4 bases from J; junction bases left unmatched: 9.

The chain has TRBV11-3 and TRBJ1-4, with 7 bases matching TRBD1. CDR1 and CDR2 (germline): SGHNT, YENEEA. The length of the CDR3 is 15 residues. The junction had 10 bases not matched to a gene; V was cut back by 4 bases and J by 8 bases. CDR3 loop: CASSSSGTAHEKLFF. The CDR3 DNA is TGTGCCAGCAGCTCCTCCGGGACAGCTCACGAAAAACTGTTTTTT.

J is TRBJ1-2 and V is TRBV19; D gene unclear. V lost 7 bases, J lost 3 bases, and 12 bases lay in between. Germline values: CDR1 LNHDA, CDR2 SQIVND (reference sequence). CDR3 length: 13 amino acids. The CDR3 loop is CASIGTVDYGYTF. The CDR3 nucleotides are TGTGCCAGTATCGGTACGGTGGACTATGGCTACACCTTC.

J is TRBJ2-3 and V is TRBV11-1, with D possibly being TRBD2 (6 bases). The CDR3 covers 15 residues. The V end lost 5 bases, the J end lost 4 bases, and 16 bases lay between the germline ends. Germline assignment: CDR1 SGHAT and CDR2 FQDESV (reference sequence). The CDR3 region is CASSPWAGSPDTQYF. The CDR3 DNA follows: TGTGCCAGCAGCCCCTGGGCGGGATCACCAGATACGCAGTATTTT.

With regard to this clone: This sample also contains other DNA sequences that code for the same CDR3. The chain recombines TRBV18 with TRBJ1-1, with TRBD1 identical over 7 bases. The CDR3 is 13 amino acids. Germline assignment: CDR1 KGHSH and CDR2 LQKENI. The V segment lost 6 bases and the J segment 1 base; nucleotides outside the gene matches: 2. This CDR3 is CASSGTENTEAFF. CDR3 nucleotide sequence: TGTGCCAGCTCCGGGACAGAGAACACTGAAGCTTTCTTT.

The chain couples TRBV7-2 to TRBJ1-3; D is unresolved. The CDR3 runs 14 residues. Trimming cost V 4 bases and J 2 bases, with 9 bases left between them. The germline V gene has CDR1 SGHTA and CDR2 FQGNSA. CDR3 region: CASSSGFTGNTIYF. The CDR3 DNA reads as TGTGCCAGCAGCTCGGGGTTTACTGGAAACACCATATATTTT. Complete variable domain (other parts from reference TRBV7-2 and TRBJ1-3): GAGVSQSPSNKVTEKGKDVELRCDPISGHTALYWYRQSLGQGLEFLIYFQGNSAPDKSGLPSDRFSAERTGGSVSTLTIQRTQQEDSAVYLCASSSGFTGNTIYFGEGSWLTVV.

The chain links TRBV25-1 to TRBJ1-6; D possibly corresponds to TRBD1 (6 bases). Germline lookup yields CDR1 MGHDK and CDR2 SYGVNS. V lost 5 bases to trimming and J lost 9 bases, with 8 bases between them. The CDR3 contains 12 residues. CDR3 sequence (DNA): TGTGCCAGCAGTCCAGGGGTTTCACCCCTCCACTTT. It codes for CASSPGVSPLHF. The variable domain in full, completed from reference TRBV25-1 and TRBJ1-6, reads EADIYQTPRYLVIGTGKKITLECSQTMGHDKMYWYQQDPGMELHLIHYSYGVNSTEKGDLSSESTVSRIRTEHFPLTLESARPSHTSQYLCASSPGVSPLHFGNGTRLTVT.

The V call is TRBV19, the J call TRBJ1-3; D is unclear. Germline CDR1 LNHDA, CDR2 SQIVND (reference sequence). The CDR3 extends over 14 amino acids. V lost 6 bases to trimming and J lost 1 base, with 10 bases between them. The CDR3 region has the DNA TGTGCCAGTAGCTCGACCGGGTCTGGAAACACCATATATTTT. It specifies CASSSTGSGNTIYF.

V usage is TRBV7-6 and J usage is TRBJ2-2; D possibly corresponds to TRBD2 (6 bases). From germline, CDR1 is SGHVS and CDR2 FNYEAQ. The CDR3 contains 15 residues. V lost 2 bases, J lost 4 bases, and 11 bases lay in between. The CDR3 DNA reads TGTGCCAGCAGCTTACTGGGCGGGGTCACCGGGGAGCTGTTTTTT. This codes for CASSLLGGVTGELFF. The whole variable domain, filled in from reference TRBV7-6 and TRBJ2-2, reads GAGVSQSPRYKVTKRGQDVALRCDPISGHVSLYWYRQALGQGPEFLTYFNYEAQQDKSGLPNDRFSAERPEGSISTLTIQRTEQRDSAMYRCASSLLGGVTGELFFGEGSRLTVL.

This chain connects TRBV10-1 to TRBJ2-3; 8 nucleotides align to TRBD1. Germline CDR1 is WNHNN and CDR2 is SYGVQD (reference sequence). This CDR3 region has 13 residues. J gave up 6 bases and V 6 bases, and 5 bases lay outside the gene matches. The CDR3 loop is CASSPGQVDTQYF. The CDR3 nucleotides are TGCGCCAGCAGCCCGGGACAGGTCGATACGCAGTATTTT.

This rearrangement joins TRBV3-1 (or the pseudogene TRBV3-2) to TRBJ1-2; D may be TRBD1 (5 bases). V lost 0 bases, J lost 7 bases, and 15 bases lay in between. The germline V gene has CDR1 LGHDT and CDR2 YNNKEL (reference sequence). The CDR3 is 15 amino acids. CDR3 region: CASSQDLRGTSGYTF. The CDR3 DNA is TGTGCCAGCAGCCAAGATCTGAGAGGGACTAGTGGCTACACCTTC.

This rearrangement joins TRBV28 to TRBJ2-3; D might be TRBD2 (7 bases). Germline-derived CDR1 and CDR2 are MDHEN and SYDVKM. The CDR3 spans 15 residues. V dropped 5 bases and J dropped 0 bases, with 12 bases sitting between them. The DNA for the CDR3 is TGTGCCAGCAGTCCGGGGGGCCGGAGCACAGATACGCAGTATTTT. Its translation: CASSPGGRSTDTQYF.

This chain uses TRBV7-8 with TRBJ1-1; the D is unclear. The germline gives CDR1 SGHVS, CDR2 FQNEAQ. The length of the CDR3 is 15 residues. Trimming removed 8 bases at V and 1 base at J, with 17 bases between. This CDR3 reads CASRSATVTNTEAFF. Written as DNA, the CDR3 is TGTGCCAGCCGCAGTGCAACAGTGACGAACACTGAAGCTTTCTTT.